The 17 T cell receptor beta chains reported below all come from one sample, sequenced in a study of blood T cell repertoires in COVID-19. Assay: immunoSEQ multiplex PCR; the TCRdb copy retains only in-frame clones and omits some. The table includes roughly 100,000 clones, under 90% detected once. The sample taken for sequencing was peripheral blood. The source of these receptors is a man of 80 years or more with acute or convalescent COVID-19.

A note on this clone: Distinct nucleotide sequences in the sample also encode this CDR3. The chain has TRBV7-9 and TRBJ2-5, with D possibly being TRBD2 (6 bases). The germline gives CDR1 SEHNR, CDR2 FQNEAQ (reference sequence). Trimming took off 5 bases at V and 1 base at J, with 8 bases between the two ends. This CDR3 has 13 amino acids. CDR3 in DNA: TGTGCCAGCAGCCCGGGGGTCCAAGAGACCCAGTACTTC. Protein sequence: CASSPGVQETQYF.

This chain links TRBV11-2 with TRBJ2-2; TRBD1 might be the D (6 bases). This CDR3 has 13 amino acids. Between the trimmed V and J ends, which lost 3 bases and 5 bases, there was a span of 7 bases. Germline V gene lookup returns CDR1 SGHAT and CDR2 FQNNGV. The CDR3 reads CASSFQGTGELFF. CDR3 nucleotide sequence: TGTGCCAGCAGCTTTCAGGGGACCGGGGAGCTGTTTTTT.

This rearrangement joins TRBV28 to TRBJ1-2, with unresolved D. Germline assignment: CDR1 MDHEN and CDR2 SYDVKM. V was shortened by 2 bases and J by 3 bases, with 4 bases between the two germline ends. This CDR3 contains 12 residues. DNA for the CDR3: TGTGCCAGCAGTTTACCCGACTATGGCTACACCTTC. Amino acid sequence: CASSLPDYGYTF.

The V gene is TRBV5-1, the J gene TRBJ1-6; D is uncertain. The CDR3 sequence is 14 residues long. V was clipped by 0 bases and J by 7 bases, with 8 bases between them. Germline-derived CDR1 and CDR2 are SGHRS and YFSETQ. In DNA, the CDR3 is TGCGCCAGCAGCTTGGGACATCTCAATTCACCCCTCCACTTT. It codes for CASSLGHLNSPLHF.

This clone was recorded only once. This rearrangement joins TRBV28 to TRBJ1-5, with no clear D. Germline V lookup: CDR1 MDHEN, CDR2 SYDVKM. Trimming stripped 10 bases from V and 9 bases from J, with 13 bases between. The CDR3 has 11 amino acids. The CDR3 DNA reads TGTGCCACCGGAGTAATGTGGCCCCAGCATTTT. Its translation is CATGVMWPQHF.

V and J are TRBV27 and TRBJ1-5, with D possibly matching TRBD1 (5 bases). CDR3 length: 14 amino acids. V shed 2 bases and J shed 4 bases, with 9 bases lying between them. CDR1 and CDR2 from the germline V gene are MNHEY and SMNVEV (reference sequence). DNA of the CDR3: TGTGCCAGCAGTTTAAACAGGTTAAATCAGCCCCAGCATTTT. Its protein is CASSLNRLNQPQHF.

V is TRBV3-1 (or the pseudogene TRBV3-2) and J is TRBJ1-2, with D unresolved. Germline assignment: CDR1 LGHDT and CDR2 YNNKEL (reference sequence). The CDR3 totals 15 residues. With 1 base removed from V and 1 base from J, the gap between germline ends came to 10 bases. The CDR3 DNA reads as TGTGCCAGCAGCCAAGGGGCGGGTTTTAACTATGGCTACACCTTC. This codes for CASSQGAGFNYGYTF.

The genes are TRBV25-1 and TRBJ1-1; weak D call: TRBD1 (5 bases). Per germline, CDR1 MGHDK and CDR2 SYGVNS. Trimming pared 7 bases from V and 1 base from J, leaving 10 bases between. This CDR3 spans 13 amino acids. The CDR3 nucleotides read TGTGCCAGCATGGGGGGAACGAACACTGAAGCTTTCTTT. It yields the protein CASMGGTNTEAFF.

The V call is TRBV18, the J call TRBJ2-6; 7 positions agree with TRBD1. Trimming removed 5 bases from V and 1 base from J; junction bases left unmatched: 5. CDR3 length: 16 amino acids. The germline gives CDR1 KGHSH, CDR2 LQKENI. CDR3 nucleotides: TGTGCCAGCTCATTATCGGACAGGTCTGGGGCCAACGTCCTGACTTTC. It specifies CASSLSDRSGANVLTF.

This clone has a handful of counts. The chain couples TRBV10-3 to TRBJ2-3; D ambiguous. The germline V and J ends were trimmed by 3 bases and 5 bases, with 12 bases remaining between them. This CDR3 region has 14 residues. From germline, CDR1 is ENHRY and CDR2 SYGVKD. CDR3 sequence reads: CAISDAIGVDTQYF. The CDR3 DNA reads TGTGCCATCAGTGATGCTATAGGAGTAGATACGCAGTATTTT.

CDR3 in DNA: TGTGCCAGCCTACGAGCGGGGATCACAGATACGCAGTATTTT. Translating it yields CASLRAGITDTQYF. The chain couples TRBV6-5 to TRBJ2-3; 7 nucleotides match TRBD2. The CDR3 contains 14 residues. Germline CDR1 and CDR2: MNHEY and SVGAGI. V lost 8 bases to trimming and J lost 2 bases; unmatched junction nucleotides: 7.

The chain links TRBV24-1 to TRBJ1-5; unclear D gene. Trimming pared 3 bases from V and 2 bases from J, leaving 16 bases between. The length of the CDR3 is 17 residues. Germline V lookup: CDR1 KGHDR, CDR2 SFDVKD. Here the CDR3 reads CATSDDAKRGGNQPQHF. CDR3 nucleotide sequence: TGTGCCACCAGTGATGACGCCAAGCGCGGTGGCAATCAGCCCCAGCATTTT.

CDR3 DNA sequence: TGCAGCGTTTTTACCCCCGGTTACAATGAGCAGTTCTTC. Its translation is CSVFTPGYNEQFF. This rearrangement joins TRBV29-1 to TRBJ2-1; D gene unclear. The length of the CDR3 is 13 residues. CDR1 SQVTM and CDR2 ANQGSEA come from the germline V gene. V gave up 5 bases and J gave up 4 bases, with 12 bases separating them.

This clone was observed a handful of times. This chain's CDR3 is CASSPPGQGPQVVYGYTF. In DNA, the CDR3 is TGTGCCAGCAGTCCGCCCGGACAGGGTCCTCAAGTCGTCTATGGCTACACCTTC. This chain joins TRBV25-1 and TRBJ1-2; TRBD1 matches at 8 bases. The germline gives CDR1 MGHDK, CDR2 SYGVNS. V gave up 5 bases and J gave up 4 bases; unmatched junction bases: 18. The CDR3 runs to 18 residues.

This chain links TRBV6-5 with TRBJ1-1; TRBD1 agrees at 8 bases. Trimming took 6 bases from V and 1 from J; bases not matched to a gene: 4. This CDR3 is 14 amino acids long. The germline gives CDR1 MNHEY, CDR2 SVGAGI. CDR3 DNA: TGTGCCAGCAGGACCAGGGGGCAGAACACTGAAGCTTTCTTT. It yields the protein CASRTRGQNTEAFF.

The chain has TRBV7-2 and TRBJ2-7, with 10 bases matching TRBD1. The trim removed 4 bases at V and 7 bases at J, leaving 7 bases unmatched. Germline V gene data show CDR1 as SGHTA and CDR2 as FQGNSA. The length of the CDR3 is 14 residues. The CDR3 reads CASSSGTGVWEQYF. The CDR3 nucleotides are TGTGCCAGCAGCTCCGGGACAGGGGTATGGGAGCAGTACTTC.

This chain joins TRBV5-1 and TRBJ2-5; 7 positions match TRBD2. V shed 3 bases and J 4 bases; nucleotides not matched to a gene: 3. The CDR3 is made up of 13 amino acids. Germline values: CDR1 SGHRS, CDR2 YFSETQ. The CDR3 loop reads CASSWGGIETQYF. The CDR3 DNA reads TGCGCCAGCAGCTGGGGAGGGATAGAGACCCAGTACTTC.